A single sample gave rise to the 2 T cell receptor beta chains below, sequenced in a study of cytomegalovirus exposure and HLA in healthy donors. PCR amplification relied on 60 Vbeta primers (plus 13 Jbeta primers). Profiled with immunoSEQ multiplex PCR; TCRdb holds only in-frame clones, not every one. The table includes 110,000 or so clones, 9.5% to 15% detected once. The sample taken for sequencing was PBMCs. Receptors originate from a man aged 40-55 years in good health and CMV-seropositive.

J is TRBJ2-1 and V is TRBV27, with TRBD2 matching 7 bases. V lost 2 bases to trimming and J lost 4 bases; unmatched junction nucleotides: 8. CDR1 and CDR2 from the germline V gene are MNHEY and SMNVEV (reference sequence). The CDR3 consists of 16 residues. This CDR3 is CASSLPGLQAYNEQFF. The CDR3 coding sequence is TGTGCCAGCAGTTTACCGGGACTACAGGCGTACAATGAGCAGTTCTTC.

For the CDR3, the DNA is TGTGCCAGCAGCTTTCCCGGGATCACCGGGGAGCTGTTTTTT. It codes for CASSFPGITGELFF. The rearrangement links TRBV7-2 to TRBJ2-2; D is perhaps TRBD2 (5 bases). V was shortened by 3 bases and J by 4 bases, with 9 bases between the two germline ends. CDR3 length: 14 amino acids. Looked up from germline, CDR1 is SGHTA and CDR2 is FQGNSA.